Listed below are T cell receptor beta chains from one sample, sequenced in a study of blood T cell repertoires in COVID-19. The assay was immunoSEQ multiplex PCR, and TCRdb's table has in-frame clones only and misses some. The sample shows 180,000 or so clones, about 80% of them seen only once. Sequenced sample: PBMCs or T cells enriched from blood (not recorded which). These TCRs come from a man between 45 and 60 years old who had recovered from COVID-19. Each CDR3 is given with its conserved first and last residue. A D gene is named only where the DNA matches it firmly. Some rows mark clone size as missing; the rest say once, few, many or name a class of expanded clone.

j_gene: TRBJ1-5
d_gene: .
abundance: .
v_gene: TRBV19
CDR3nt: TGTGCCAGTAGTATAGGGACAGTCAATCAGCCCCAGCATTTT
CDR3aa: CASSIGTVNQPQHF

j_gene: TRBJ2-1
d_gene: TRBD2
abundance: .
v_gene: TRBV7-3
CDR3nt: TGTGCCAGCAGCTTAGGGACTAGCGGGAGCGGGGAGCAGTTCTTC
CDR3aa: CASSLGTSGSGEQFF

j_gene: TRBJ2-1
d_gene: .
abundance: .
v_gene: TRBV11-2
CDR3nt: TGTGCCAGCAGCCCAGGTAATGTCTGGGTGCACACTAGCAATGAGCAGTTCTTC
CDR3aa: CASSPGNVWVHTSNEQFF

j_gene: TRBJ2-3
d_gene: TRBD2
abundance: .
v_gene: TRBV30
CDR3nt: TGTGCCTGGAGCGCCCTCCTAGCGGGGGAATCAGATACGCAGTATTTT
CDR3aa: CAWSALLAGESDTQYF

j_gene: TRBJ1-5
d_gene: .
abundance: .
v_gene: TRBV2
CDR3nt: TGTGCCAGCAGTGGCGGGGGCCTAGGGCCCCAGCATTTT
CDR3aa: CASSGGGLGPQHF

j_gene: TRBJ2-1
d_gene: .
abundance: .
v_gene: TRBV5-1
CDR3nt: TGCGCCAGCAGCCGGACCGGCGGGACGTCCTACAATGAGCAGTTCTTC
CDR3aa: CASSRTGGTSYNEQFF

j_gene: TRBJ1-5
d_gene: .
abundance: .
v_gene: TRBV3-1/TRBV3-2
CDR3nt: TGTGCCAGCAGCCCCCAGGGTTCTCAGCCCCAGCATTTT
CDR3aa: CASSPQGSQPQHF

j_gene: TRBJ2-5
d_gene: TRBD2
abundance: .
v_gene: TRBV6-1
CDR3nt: TGTGCCAGCAGTGACCGACTAGCGGGACGACGGACCCAGTACTTC
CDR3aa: CASSDRLAGRRTQYF

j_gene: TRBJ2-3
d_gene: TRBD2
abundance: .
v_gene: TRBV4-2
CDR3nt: TGTGCCAGCAGCCAAGATCCTAGCGGGAGTGGGGTAGATACGCAGTATTTT
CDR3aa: CASSQDPSGSGVDTQYF

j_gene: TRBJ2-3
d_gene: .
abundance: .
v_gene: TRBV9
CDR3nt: TGTGCCAGCAGCGCCACCAACACCCTCGAAGCGCAGTATTTT
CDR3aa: CASSATNTLEAQYF

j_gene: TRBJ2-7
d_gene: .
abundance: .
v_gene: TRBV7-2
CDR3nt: TGTGCCAGCAGCTTAGTCGGGATTAGCTCCTACGAGCAGTACTTC
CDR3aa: CASSLVGISSYEQYF

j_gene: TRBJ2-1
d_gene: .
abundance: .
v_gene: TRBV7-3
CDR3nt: TGTGCCAGCAGCTTAGATCAGTCGCTTAGCGGACAATACAATGAGCAGTTCTTC
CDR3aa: CASSLDQSLSGQYNEQFF

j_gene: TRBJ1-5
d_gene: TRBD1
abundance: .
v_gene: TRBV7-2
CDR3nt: TGTGCCAGCAGCTTAGCCCCGACAGGGCGGTACAATCAGCCCCAGCATTTT
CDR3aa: CASSLAPTGRYNQPQHF

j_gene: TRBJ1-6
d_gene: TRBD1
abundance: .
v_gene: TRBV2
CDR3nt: TGTGCCAGCGGGGACAGGGTCAATTCACCCCTCCACTTT
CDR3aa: CASGDRVNSPLHF

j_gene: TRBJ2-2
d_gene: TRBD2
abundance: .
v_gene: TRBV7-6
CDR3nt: TGTGCCAGCAGCTTAGTTAACGGCGGGAGTCGGGCCGGGGAGCTGTTTTTT
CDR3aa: CASSLVNGGSRAGELFF

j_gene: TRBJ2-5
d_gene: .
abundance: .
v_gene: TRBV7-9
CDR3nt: TGTGCCAGCAGCTTAGATTCACGGGACTCCCAAGAGACCCAGTACTTC
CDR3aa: CASSLDSRDSQETQYF

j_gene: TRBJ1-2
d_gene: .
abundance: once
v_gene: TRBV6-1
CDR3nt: TGTGCCAGCAGTGAACAGGGTATAGTGATCGATGGCTACACCTTC
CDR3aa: CASSEQGIVIDGYTF

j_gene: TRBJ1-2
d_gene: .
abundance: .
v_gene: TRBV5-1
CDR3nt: TGCGCCAGCAGCTCGGGAGGGGGACGGGGCTACACCTTC
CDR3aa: CASSSGGGRGYTF

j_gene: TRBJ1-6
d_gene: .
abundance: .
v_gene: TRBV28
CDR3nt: TGTGCCAGCAGTTTAGGGGGGGCGGAAAATTCACCCCTCCACTTT
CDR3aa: CASSLGGAENSPLHF

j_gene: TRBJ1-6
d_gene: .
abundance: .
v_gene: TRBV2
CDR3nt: TGTGCCAGCAGTGAATCTTGGGCCCCCAATTCACCCCTCCACTTT
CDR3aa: CASSESWAPNSPLHF

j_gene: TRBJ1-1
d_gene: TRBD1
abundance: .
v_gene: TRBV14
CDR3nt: TGTGCCAGCAGCCAAGAAAGGGGGCGGATGAACACTGAAGCTTTCTTT
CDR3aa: CASSQERGRMNTEAFF

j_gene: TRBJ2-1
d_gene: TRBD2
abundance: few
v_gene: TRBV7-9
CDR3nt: TGTGCCAGCAGCTTCCCGGGACTAGAGGGTAATGAGCAGTTCTTC
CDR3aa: CASSFPGLEGNEQFF

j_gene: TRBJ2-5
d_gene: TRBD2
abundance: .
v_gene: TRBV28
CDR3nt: TGTGCCAGCAGCCCAAGGGAGCGGGGCAAAGAGACCCAGTACTTC
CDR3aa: CASSPRERGKETQYF

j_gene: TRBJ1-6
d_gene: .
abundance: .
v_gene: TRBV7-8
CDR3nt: TGTGCCAGCAGCTTAGTAGCCCCGGCTATTAATTCACCCCTCCACTTT
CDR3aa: CASSLVAPAINSPLHF

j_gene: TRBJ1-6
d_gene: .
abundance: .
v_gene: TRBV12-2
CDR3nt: TGTGCAAGTCGCCCCCGGGACAGGGAAGGAGTTACATCACCCCTCCACTTT
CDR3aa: CASRPRDREGVTSPLHF

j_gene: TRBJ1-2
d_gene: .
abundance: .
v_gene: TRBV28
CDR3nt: TGTGCCAGCAGTTTACAGGCCGGCTATGGCTACACCTTC
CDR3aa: CASSLQAGYGYTF

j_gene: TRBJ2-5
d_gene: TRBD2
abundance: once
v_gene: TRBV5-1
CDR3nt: TGCGCCAGCAGCTTGGGACTAGCGGTGAATCAAGAGACCCAGTACTTC
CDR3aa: CASSLGLAVNQETQYF

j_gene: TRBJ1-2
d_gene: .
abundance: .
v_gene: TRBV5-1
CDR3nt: TGCGCCAGCAGCTTGGCCGGTAGCTACACCTTC
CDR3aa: CASSLAGSYTF

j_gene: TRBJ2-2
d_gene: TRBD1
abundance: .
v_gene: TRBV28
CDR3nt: TGTGCCAGCAGTCCGACAGGGAAAAAGATCGGGGAGCTGTTTTTT
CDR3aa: CASSPTGKKIGELFF

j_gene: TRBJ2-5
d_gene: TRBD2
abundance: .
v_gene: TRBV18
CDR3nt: TGTGCCAGCTCACGGTTTCTAGCGGGAGCCGGGGCACAAGAGACCCAGTACTTC
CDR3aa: CASSRFLAGAGAQETQYF

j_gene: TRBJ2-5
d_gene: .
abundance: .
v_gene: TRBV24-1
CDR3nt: TGTGCCACCAGTGATTTCGGGGAGACCCAGTACTTC
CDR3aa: CATSDFGETQYF

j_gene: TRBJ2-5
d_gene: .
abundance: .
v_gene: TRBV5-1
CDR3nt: TGCGCCAGCCGTCAGAGTTCGGGGGAGACCCAGTACTTC
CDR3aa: CASRQSSGETQYF